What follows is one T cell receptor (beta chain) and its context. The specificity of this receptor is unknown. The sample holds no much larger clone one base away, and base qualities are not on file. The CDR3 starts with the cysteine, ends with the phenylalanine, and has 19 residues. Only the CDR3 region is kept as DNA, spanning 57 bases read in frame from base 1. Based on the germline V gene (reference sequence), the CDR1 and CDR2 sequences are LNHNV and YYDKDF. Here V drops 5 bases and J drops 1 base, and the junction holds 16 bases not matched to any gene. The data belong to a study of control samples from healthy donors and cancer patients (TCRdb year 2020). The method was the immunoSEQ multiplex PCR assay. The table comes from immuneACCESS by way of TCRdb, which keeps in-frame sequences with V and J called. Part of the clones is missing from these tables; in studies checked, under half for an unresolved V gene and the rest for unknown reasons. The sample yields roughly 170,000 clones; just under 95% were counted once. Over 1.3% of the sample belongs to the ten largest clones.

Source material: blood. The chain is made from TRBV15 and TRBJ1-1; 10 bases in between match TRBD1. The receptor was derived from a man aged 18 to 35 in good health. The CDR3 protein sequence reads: CATSGRDRGGSARNTEAFF. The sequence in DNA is TGTGCCACCAGCGGCCGGGACAGGGGTGGATCGGCTCGGAACACTGAAGCTTTCTTT.